These 30 T cell receptor beta chains came from one sample sequenced in a study of CD8 T cells in ankylosing spondylitis. Study-level findings and limits: Ankylosing spondylitis blood appeared to carry a characteristic TCR beta motif of 7 or 8 highly homologous variants.

Using its own MiXCR run on the 5' RACE reads, TCRdb lists one record per CDR3 protein. The top ten clones hold around 3.5% of a sample with 500,000 to 650,000 distinct CDR3 sequences, 5.3% of them seen once. These receptors lack a known antigen. The sequenced sample consisted of blood, either unsorted or a sorted T cell fraction (not recorded which). The receptors stem from a male donor with ankylosing spondylitis.

This sequence joins TRBV5-6 and TRBJ1-5, with D unresolved. Germline CDR1 reads SGHDT; CDR2 reads YYEEEE. Trimming removed 7 bases at V and 4 bases at J, with 12 bases between. The CDR3 sequence is 13 residues long. CDR3 protein: CASGRGRNQPQHF. CDR3 coding DNA: TGTGCCAGCGGCCGAGGGCGGAATCAGCCCCAGCATTTT.

This clonotype was counted at least ten times. CDR3 sequence (DNA): TGTGCCTCACGGGACAGCTCTAACTATGGCTACACCTTC. Protein sequence: CASRDSSNYGYTF. The V gene is TRBV28, the J gene TRBJ1-2; 7 nucleotides match TRBD1. This CDR3 region has 13 residues. V lost 11 bases and J lost 0; bases outside the gene matches: 6. The germline CDR1 and CDR2 sequences are MDHEN and SYDVKM.

This clonotype was detected many times. CDR3 coding DNA: TGTGCCAGCAAGGGACTAGCGGGGGAAGAGACCCAGTACTTC. Its protein is CASKGLAGEETQYF. The chain has TRBV4-2 and TRBJ2-5; 14 bases agree with TRBD2. V gave up 7 bases and J gave up 3 bases; unmatched junction bases: 1. Germline V gene data show CDR1 as LGHNA and CDR2 as YNFKEQ. The CDR3 loop spans 14 amino acids.

This clonotype was seen only a few times. The chain joins TRBV7-6 to TRBJ2-7; D may be TRBD1 (6 bases). The CDR3 runs to 15 residues. Trimming pared 5 bases from V and 2 bases from J, leaving 16 bases between. In germline, CDR1 is SGHVS, CDR2 FNYEAQ. CDR3 DNA: TGTGCCAGCAGCCGGTTGAAGGACAGCACCTACGAGCAGTACTTC. Translated, it gives CASSRLKDSTYEQYF.

This clonotype was picked up many times. The J gene is TRBJ1-2, the V gene TRBV7-9; the match to TRBD1 covers 7 bases. CDR1 is SEHNR and CDR2 is FQNEAQ in the germline V gene (reference sequence). Germline trimming cut 5 bases from V and 8 bases from J; bases unmatched to any gene: 8. The CDR3 is 13 residues long. The CDR3 nucleotides read TGTGCCAGCAGCCGGGGACAGTCCAGCGGCTACACCTTC. It specifies CASSRGQSSGYTF.

This clonotype was observed a few times. The chain recombines TRBV28 with TRBJ2-7; 11 nucleotides agree with TRBD2. CDR1 and CDR2 from the germline V gene are MDHEN and SYDVKM. J was trimmed by 7 bases and V by 2 bases; bases with no gene match: 19. The CDR3 has 19 amino acids. This CDR3 reads CASSLPLAGGPRQTWEQYF. CDR3 DNA sequence: TGTGCCAGCAGTTTACCTTTAGCGGGAGGGCCCCGACAGACATGGGAGCAGTACTTC.

This clonotype came up many times. The chain has TRBV7-6 and TRBJ2-5, with a weak D call TRBD1 (6 bases). The germline V gene has CDR1 SGHVS and CDR2 FNYEAQ. This CDR3 has 16 residues. Deletions cut 0 bases from V and 5 bases from J, with 16 bases between. CDR3 in DNA: TGTGCCAGCAGCTTAGCTAATTACAGGGTTTCCGAGACCCAGTACTTC. Its translation: CASSLANYRVSETQYF.

The sample holds a few counts of this clonotype. The J gene is TRBJ1-1, the V gene TRBV7-3, with D hard to call. Deletions cut 2 bases from V and 3 bases from J, with 7 bases between. The CDR3 contains 13 residues. Germline CDR1 and CDR2: SGHTA and FQGTGA. The chain's CDR3 is CASSLFADTEAFF. The CDR3 bases are TGTGCCAGCAGCTTATTCGCGGACACTGAAGCTTTCTTT.

This clonotype has at least ten counts. This chain joins TRBV29-1 and TRBJ1-2; tentative D call: TRBD1 (5 bases). CDR3 size: 13 residues. Trimming took 6 bases from V and 4 from J, leaving 15 bases between them. From germline, CDR1 is SQVTM and CDR2 ANQGSEA. The CDR3 spells CSVEWGGIYGYTF. The CDR3 region has the DNA TGCAGCGTCGAGTGGGGGGGAATCTATGGCTACACCTTC. Based on the CDR3 plus reference TRBV29-1 and TRBJ1-2, the full variable domain is SAVISQKPSRDICQRGTSLTIQCQVDSQVTMMFWYRQQPGQSLTLIATANQGSEATYESGFVIDKFPISRPNLTFSTLTVSNMSPEDSSIYLCSVEWGGIYGYTFGSGTRLTVV.

This clonotype was seen many times. The chain joins TRBV7-9 to TRBJ2-5, with D unresolved. Germline V gene sequence: CDR1 SEHNR, CDR2 FQNEAQ (reference sequence). Between the trimmed V and J ends, which lost 3 bases and 5 bases, there was a span of 10 bases. CDR3 length equals 13 residues. The CDR3 spells CASSLGSGETQYF. CDR3 coding DNA: TGTGCCAGCAGCTTGGGTTCAGGCGAGACCCAGTACTTC.

In its sample, this clonotype was seen many times. The chain couples TRBV6-2 or TRBV6-3 to TRBJ2-7; 7 bases are shared with TRBD1. The CDR3 spans 17 residues. With 0 bases clipped from V and 2 bases from J, the junction kept 10 bases outside the gene matches. CDR1 MNHEY and CDR2 SVGEGT come from the germline V gene. The CDR3 is CASSYSVTTGDPYEQYF. Here the CDR3 DNA reads TGTGCCAGCAGTTACTCGGTGACTACAGGGGACCCCTACGAGCAGTACTTC.

This clonotype was seen repeatedly, ten times or more. The chain recombines TRBV5-1 with TRBJ2-7, with 10 bases matching TRBD2. There are 14 residues in the CDR3. J was trimmed by 7 bases and V by 7 bases; bases with no gene match: 11. CDR1 SGHRS and CDR2 YFSETQ come from the germline V gene. The CDR3 DNA reads TGCGCCAGCCGTCAAACTAGCGGGGCACGGGAGCAGTACTTC. Translation: CASRQTSGAREQYF.

This clonotype has ten or more counts. The chain combines TRBV6-2 or TRBV6-3 with TRBJ2-7, with D possibly matching TRBD1 (6 bases). This CDR3 contains 14 residues. Germline V lookup: CDR1 MNHEY, CDR2 SVGEGT. Trimming shortened V by 4 bases and J by 0 bases, and 10 bases separated the two germline ends. In DNA, the CDR3 is TGTGCCAGCAGTTCCCGGGACATCTCCTACGAGCAGTACTTC. It yields the protein CASSSRDISYEQYF.

This clonotype was counted at least ten times. J is TRBJ2-1 and V is TRBV28; 15 bases align to TRBD2. Germline CDR1 and CDR2: MDHEN and SYDVKM. V was pared by 4 bases and J by 0 bases, with 10 bases of the junction left unmatched. The CDR3 length is 20 residues. In nucleotides, the CDR3 is TGTGCCAGCAGTTGGACTCGGACTAGCGGGAGGGAGAGCTCCTACAATGAGCAGTTCTTC. It codes for CASSWTRTSGRESSYNEQFF.

A note on this clonotype: With a much larger clone just one base away, this may be a read error. This sequence joins TRBV28 and TRBJ1-1; D remains ambiguous. The CDR3 spans 13 residues. Germline CDR1 is MDHEN and CDR2 is SYDVKM. As DNA, the CDR3 is TGTGCCAGCAGGCGCGATCCGAACACTGAACCTTTCTTT. Amino acids: CASRRDPNTEPFF. The whole variable domain, remainder taken from reference TRBV28 and TRBJ1-1, is DVKVTQSSRYLVKRTGEKVFLECVQDMDHENMFWYRQDPGLGLRLIYFSYDVKMKEKGDIPEGYSVSREKKERFSLILESASTNQTSMYLCASRRDPNTEPFFGQGTRLTVV.

The sample holds many counts of this clonotype. The chain recombines TRBV7-9 with TRBJ1-4, with D perhaps matching TRBD1 (5 bases). This CDR3 contains 14 residues. Trimming took 1 base from V and 12 from J, leaving 15 bases between them. Germline loops: CDR1 SEHNR, CDR2 FQNEAQ (reference sequence). For the CDR3, the DNA is TGTGCCAGCAGCTTAGAGGGGTTCCGGGGCGAACTGTTTTTT. Encoded protein: CASSLEGFRGELFF.

This clonotype was seen ten or more times. The chain uses TRBV5-1 and TRBJ1-1; TRBD1 might be the D (6 bases). Germline CDR1 reads SGHRS; CDR2 reads YFSETQ. The CDR3 is 14 amino acids. Trimming took off 4 bases at V and 2 bases at J, with 12 bases between the two ends. The CDR3 reads CASSPSQGNTEAFF. The CDR3 nucleotides read TGCGCCAGCAGCCCCTCACAGGGTAACACTGAAGCTTTCTTT.

This clonotype was counted at least ten times. The genes are TRBV28 and TRBJ1-4; D gene unclear. Germline lookup yields CDR1 MDHEN and CDR2 SYDVKM. The CDR3 runs to 14 residues. The V and J ends lost 3 bases and 4 bases respectively, with 9 bases between them. CDR3 residues: CASSFNRLNEKLFF. For the CDR3, the DNA is TGTGCCAGCAGTTTCAACAGACTTAATGAAAAACTGTTTTTT.

This clonotype was seen ten or more times. The rearrangement uses TRBV5-1 and TRBJ2-7, with D possibly being TRBD2 (5 bases). This CDR3 has 14 residues. Trimming took off 4 bases at V and 3 bases at J, with 14 bases between the two ends. Germline V gives CDR1 SGHRS, CDR2 YFSETQ. Here the CDR3 reads CASSLRDQFYEQYF. CDR3 DNA sequence: TGCGCCAGCAGCCTCCGGGATCAGTTCTACGAGCAGTACTTC.

This clonotype was counted at least ten times. The V and J genes are TRBV12-3 or TRBV12-4 and TRBJ1-4; D might be TRBD1 (6 bases). This CDR3 has 16 residues. With 6 bases removed from V and 5 bases from J, the gap between germline ends came to 19 bases. The CDR3: CASSHSVGGPNEKLFF. CDR3 coding DNA: TGTGCCAGCAGCCACTCTGTAGGGGGGCCGAATGAAAAACTGTTTTTT.

This clonotype was counted ten times or more. The chain couples TRBV6-5 to TRBJ2-2; maybe TRBD2 (5 bases). Germline CDR1 MNHEY, CDR2 SVGAGI. Deletions cut 0 bases from V and 1 base from J, with 12 bases between. This CDR3 is 17 amino acids long. This CDR3 is CASSYSAGLRNTGELFF. The CDR3, as DNA: TGTGCCAGCAGTTACTCGGCGGGTTTGAGGAACACCGGGGAGCTGTTTTTT.

In its sample, this clonotype was seen many times. The chain recombines TRBV20-1 with TRBJ1-5; 7 nucleotides match TRBD1. Germline V CDR1 and CDR2: DFQATT, SNEGSKA (reference sequence). The CDR3 extends over 13 amino acids. V was clipped by 6 bases and J by 4 bases; unmatched bases: 6. CDR3 sequence (DNA): TGCAGTGCCGTGACAGGGATTAATCAGCCCCAGCATTTT. Amino acids: CSAVTGINQPQHF.

At least ten counts were recorded for this clonotype. An end of the junction differs from the germline gene, which may be a read error. The chain is built from TRBV6-2 or TRBV6-3 and TRBJ2-1; 8 nucleotides align to TRBD2. CDR1 and CDR2 from the germline V gene are MNHEY and SVGEGT. This CDR3 comprises 17 residues. The CDR3: CASSDSTGTSSYNEQFF. The CDR3 coding sequence is TGTGCCAGCAGTGACTCAACCGGGACTAGTTCCTACAATGAGCAGTTCTTC.

This clonotype turned up a few times. V and J are TRBV7-2 and TRBJ2-1, with 7 bases aligning to TRBD2. Losses at the gene ends were 5 bases for V and 6 bases for J; bases not matched to a gene: 13. The CDR3 runs 16 residues. The V gene's germline CDR1 is SGHTA and CDR2 FQGNSA. CDR3 coding DNA: TGTGCCAGCAGCCCATGGGGGGGGAGTCTAAGCAATGAGCAGTTCTTC. Its protein is CASSPWGGSLSNEQFF.

This clonotype occurred many times. This rearrangement joins TRBV20-1 to TRBJ2-7, with TRBD1 matching 7 bases. CDR1 is DFQATT, CDR2 SNEGSKA, per germline (reference sequence). Unmatched junction bases numbered 8, after V lost 6 bases and J lost 0 bases. This CDR3 is 14 amino acids long. The CDR3 DNA is TGCAGTGCGCAGGGGGTCGTGAGCTCCTACGAGCAGTACTTC. Encoded protein: CSAQGVVSSYEQYF.

This clonotype has ten or more counts. This chain joins TRBV7-9 and TRBJ2-1; D is ambiguous. The CDR3 consists of 15 residues. V was shortened by 7 bases and J by 0 bases, with 13 bases between the two germline ends. Germline V gives CDR1 SEHNR, CDR2 FQNEAQ (reference sequence). The CDR3 bases are TGTGCCAGCACCCTCGTAGGATTCTCCTACAATGAGCAGTTCTTC. Encoded protein: CASTLVGFSYNEQFF.

This clonotype was seen a handful of times. The V and J genes are TRBV20-1 and TRBJ2-7; TRBD2 agrees at 9 bases. The J segment lost 2 bases and the V segment lost 6 bases, leaving 14 bases of the junction unmatched. The CDR3 is 16 amino acids. Per the germline V gene, CDR1 is DFQATT and CDR2 is SNEGSKA (reference sequence). In DNA form, the CDR3 reads TGCAGTGCCCCTCAGTTGTTGCGGGGGGGCCCCTACGAGCAGTACTTC. This sequence encodes CSAPQLLRGGPYEQYF.

This clonotype was found many times. This chain links TRBV24-1 with TRBJ2-5; D is unresolved. Germline assignment: CDR1 KGHDR and CDR2 SFDVKD. Trimming pared 6 bases from V and 2 bases from J, leaving 9 bases between. There are 13 residues in the CDR3. The CDR3 DNA follows: TGTGCCACCAGTAATCCGGTACAAGAGACCCAGTACTTC. Amino acids: CATSNPVQETQYF.

This clonotype was seen repeatedly, ten times or more. The V call is TRBV6-1, the J call TRBJ2-7; D gene ambiguous. Trimming cost V 3 bases and J 0 bases, with 18 bases left between them. Germline lookup yields CDR1 MNHNS and CDR2 SASEGT. This CDR3 has 17 residues. The DNA for the CDR3 is TGTGCCAGCAGTGAGTTTTCTTCCCCGGCGGACTCCTACGAGCAGTACTTC. This translates into CASSEFSSPADSYEQYF.

This clonotype was detected a few times. This chain uses TRBV7-2 with TRBJ2-7, with 14 bases lining up with TRBD2. This CDR3 has 17 residues. Trimming at V came to 5 bases and at J to 3 bases, leaving 9 bases not matched to a gene. Germline V gene lookup returns CDR1 SGHTA and CDR2 FQGNSA. For the CDR3, the DNA is TGTGCCAGCAGCCTCCGACTAGCGGGAGGGCCAATCTACGAGCAGTACTTC. Translation gives CASSLRLAGGPIYEQYF.